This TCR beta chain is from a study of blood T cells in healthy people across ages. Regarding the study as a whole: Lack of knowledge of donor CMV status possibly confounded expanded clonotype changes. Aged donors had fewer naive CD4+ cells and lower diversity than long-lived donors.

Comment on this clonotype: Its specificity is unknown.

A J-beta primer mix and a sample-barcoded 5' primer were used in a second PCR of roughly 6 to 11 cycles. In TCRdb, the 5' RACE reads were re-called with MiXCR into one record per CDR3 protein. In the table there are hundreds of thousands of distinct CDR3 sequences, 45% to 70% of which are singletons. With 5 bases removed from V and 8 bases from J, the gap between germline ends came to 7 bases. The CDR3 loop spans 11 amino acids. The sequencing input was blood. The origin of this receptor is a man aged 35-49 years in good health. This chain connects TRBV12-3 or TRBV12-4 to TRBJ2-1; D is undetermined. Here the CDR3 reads CASSVNYEQFF. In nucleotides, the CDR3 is TGTGCCAGCAGTGTAAATTATGAGCAGTTCTTC.